This TCR beta chain was obtained from a study of T cell responses to AZD1222 COVID-19 vaccine. Study-wide results and limits: Of spike-specific TCRs, nearly half reportedly target regions left unmutated in variants. Donors in the cohort were predominantly white British and more often female, and clonal diversity was possibly underestimated.

Pooled samples include second doses given at about 4 or 12 weeks. This clone was seen just once. Its antigen is currently unknown. TCRdb's table, derived via immunoSEQ multiplex PCR, lists solely in-frame clones and lacks some. The data hold about 150,000 clones, with about nine tenths observed a single time. Germline V gene sequence: CDR1 MNHEY, CDR2 SVGAGI. This CDR3 comprises 15 residues. V lost 6 bases, J lost 5 bases, and 10 bases stayed unmatched. V usage is TRBV6-5 and J usage is TRBJ2-5; 9 positions agree with TRBD1. This specimen was peripheral blood, taken 28 days after the second AZD1222 dose. This TCR was sampled from an adult who received the AZD1222 COVID-19 vaccine. CDR3 sequence reads: CASSGTFGQGETQYF. CDR3 nucleotide sequence: TGTGCCAGCAGCGGAACGTTTGGACAGGGGGAGACCCAGTACTTC.